The rows below give T cell receptor beta chains drawn from one sample of a study of CD8 T cells in Susac syndrome. A single record per CDR3 protein comes from TCRdb applying MiXCR to the immunoSEQ multiplex PCR reads. The table includes just over 300,000 distinct CDR3 sequences, about 90% detected once. The material sequenced was CD4+ T cells from PBMCs. The receptors come from a human donor with multiple sclerosis. The conserved cysteine and the conserved F or W are not part of the CDR3 here. Size tells how often a clone was seen (once, few, many) or the class of an expanded clone, and some rows leave it out.

j_call v_call clone_size cdr3_aa
TRBJ1-6 TRBV7-3 - ASSLQGQGASPLH
TRBJ2-5 TRBV30 once AWSGTGGQETQY
TRBJ2-3 TRBV5-1 - ASSGAGGRTDTQY
TRBJ2-5 TRBV20-1 - SAFTPGVQETQY
TRBJ2-3 TRBV12-3/TRBV12-4 - ASRPGQGSGLTDTQY
TRBJ2-7 TRBV5-1 - ASSPNRAEGGQY
TRBJ2-2 TRBV12-3/TRBV12-4 - ASGGPWRTGELF
TRBJ1-1 TRBV19 - ASSIRTGLLNTEAF
TRBJ1-5 TRBV12-3/TRBV12-4 once ASSLLVGQPQH
TRBJ1-2 TRBV18 - ASSPQGARNYGYT
TRBJ1-1 TRBV7-3 few ASSAGGRAF
TRBJ2-6 TRBV7-3 - ASSDLLRRPGANVLT
TRBJ1-5 TRBV20-1 - SARPGNQPQH
TRBJ1-2 TRBV27 - ASSLSLDRVDWYGYT
TRBJ2-7 TRBV20-1 - SATSGRASYEQY
TRBJ2-3 TRBV27 - ASRIQGSRTDTQY
TRBJ1-1 TRBV19 - ASSISGGRGNTEAF
TRBJ2-1 TRBV23-1 - ASSQSSTQGSSYNEQF
TRBJ2-3 TRBV6-1 - ATAHGTEDTDTQY
TRBJ1-2 TRBV2 - ASSPGLRNGPLSGYT
TRBJ1-3 TRBV6-5 - ASSYSGGAHFSSGNTIY
TRBJ2-5 TRBV6-1 - ASKTIGQETQY
TRBJ1-5 TRBV29-1 - SVAEAPHQPQH
TRBJ1-5 TRBV19 - ASSVLENQPQH
TRBJ2-5 TRBV7-2 - ASRPEGTKETQY
TRBJ1-1 TRBV6-5 - ASSYPGTADTEAF
TRBJ2-1 TRBV3-1 - ASSQDLGAGAGSYNEQF
TRBJ2-7 TRBV6-2/TRBV6-3 - ASSGTSIYEQY
TRBJ1-1 TRBV5-6 - ASSLPLRQDTVEAF
TRBJ1-4 TRBV2 - ASSEDRAANEKLF
TRBJ1-1 TRBV19 - ASRNWAEAF
TRBJ2-3 TRBV30 - AWSPLGTSGTDTQY
TRBJ2-7 TRBV6-1 - ASSAPISGTGYEQY
TRBJ2-7 TRBV4-1 - ASSRETGGVYEQY
TRBJ2-5 TRBV20-1 - SGPGQLQETRY
TRBJ1-5 TRBV7-3 - ASSFVGGQPQH
TRBJ2-1 TRBV2 - ASSGGSGHHEQF
TRBJ2-7 TRBV4-2 few ASSPRGPSSYEQY
TRBJ2-7 TRBV20-1 - SARAGTRGYEQY